The clone carrying this T cell receptor (beta chain) has more than one count but fewer than ten. The antigen is not known. It was with 60 Vbeta and 13 Jbeta primers that the PCR ran. The assay was immunoSEQ multiplex PCR, and TCRdb's table has in-frame clones only and misses some. The table shows approximately 150,000 clones, with over 70% occurring only once. Germline values: CDR1 MGHDK, CDR2 SYGVNS. V gave up 5 bases and J gave up 0 bases, with 20 bases separating them. This CDR3 is built from 18 residues. The sample comes from a study of cytomegalovirus exposure and HLA in healthy donors. Points from the study as a whole: TCR beta sequences reportedly predicted most subjects' HLA-A and HLA-B alleles accurately.

This receptor was taken from a male donor in good health and CMV-seronegative. The sample comprised PBMCs. The gene calls are TRBV25-1 and TRBJ2-1, with D possibly TRBD2 on 6 matching bases. The chain's CDR3 is CASSPEPGLVSSYNEQFF. For the CDR3, the DNA is TGTGCCAGCAGTCCTGAACCGGGACTGGTGAGCTCCTACAATGAGCAGTTCTTC. Full variable domain (rest looked up from reference TRBV25-1 and TRBJ2-1): EADIYQTPRYLVIGTGKKITLECSQTMGHDKMYWYQQDPGMELHLIHYSYGVNSTEKGDLSSESTVSRIRTEHFPLTLESARPSHTSQYLCASSPEPGLVSSYNEQFFGPGTRLTVL.